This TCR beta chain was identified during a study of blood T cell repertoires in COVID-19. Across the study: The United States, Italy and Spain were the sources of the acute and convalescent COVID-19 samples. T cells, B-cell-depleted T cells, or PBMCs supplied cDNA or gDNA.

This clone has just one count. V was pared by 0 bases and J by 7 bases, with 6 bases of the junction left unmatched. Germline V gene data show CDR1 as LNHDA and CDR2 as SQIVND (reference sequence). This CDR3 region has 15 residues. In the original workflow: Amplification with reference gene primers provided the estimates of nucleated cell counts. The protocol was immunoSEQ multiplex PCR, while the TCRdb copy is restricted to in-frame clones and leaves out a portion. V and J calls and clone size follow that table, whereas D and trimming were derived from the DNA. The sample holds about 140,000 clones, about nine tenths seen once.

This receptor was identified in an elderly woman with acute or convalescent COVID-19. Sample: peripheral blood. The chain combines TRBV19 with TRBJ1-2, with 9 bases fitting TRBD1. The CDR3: CASSIDTGQGSGYTF. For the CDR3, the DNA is TGTGCCAGTAGTATAGATACCGGACAGGGGTCTGGCTACACCTTC.